Below, 25 T cell receptor beta chains from the same sample are listed, as sequenced in a study of blood T cell repertoires in COVID-19. TCRdb's table, derived via immunoSEQ multiplex PCR, lists solely in-frame clones and lacks some. This table has around 420,000 clones, 88% appearing once. The source material was PBMCs or T cells enriched from blood (not recorded which). The receptors here all came from a woman aged 40 to 50 with acute COVID-19.

This chain connects TRBV6-5 to TRBJ1-6; TRBD1 might be the D (6 bases). Germline assignment: CDR1 MNHEY and CDR2 SVGAGI. V was shortened by 7 bases and J by 7 bases, with 11 bases between the two germline ends. The CDR3 loop spans 13 amino acids. The CDR3 is CASTSQGNSPLHF. The DNA of the CDR3 is TGTGCCAGCACTAGCCAGGGGAATTCACCCCTCCACTTT.

The chain combines TRBV5-6 with TRBJ2-7, with 11 bases lining up with TRBD1. This CDR3 is 19 amino acids long. Trimming cost V 4 bases and J 2 bases; bases outside gene matches: 17. CDR1 is SGHDT, CDR2 YYEEEE, per germline. CDR3 residues: CASSQRTGGWGVWTYEQYF. DNA for the CDR3: TGTGCCAGCAGCCAAAGGACAGGGGGCTGGGGGGTCTGGACCTACGAGCAGTACTTC.

The CDR3 nucleotides are TGTGCCAGCAGGAACAGTGGAAACACTGAAGCTTTCTTT. It encodes CASRNSGNTEAFF. The chain links TRBV2 to TRBJ1-1; D remains unclear. Germline loops: CDR1 SNHLY, CDR2 FYNNEI. The CDR3 loop spans 13 amino acids. Trimming took 6 bases from V and 2 from J, leaving 10 bases between them.

The V and J genes are TRBV5-8 and TRBJ2-7; TRBD1 aligns across 7 bases. CDR3 size: 20 residues. Germline V lookup: CDR1 SGHTS, CDR2 YDEGEE. Trimming removed 4 bases from V and 1 base from J; junction bases left unmatched: 23. CDR3 in amino acids: CASSPHPDRVMEDGSYEQYF. CDR3 in DNA: TGTGCCAGCAGCCCCCACCCCGACAGGGTGATGGAGGACGGGTCCTACGAGCAGTACTTC.

The chain has TRBV3-1 (or the pseudogene TRBV3-2) and TRBJ1-1, with no clear D. Looked up from germline, CDR1 is LGHDT and CDR2 is YNNKEL (reference sequence). The length of the CDR3 is 17 residues. Deletions cut 0 bases from V and 2 bases from J, with 16 bases between. The CDR3 spells CASSQDLSGQFNTEAFF. Here the CDR3 DNA reads TGTGCCAGCAGCCAAGATCTGTCGGGTCAGTTCAACACTGAAGCTTTCTTT.

The V call is TRBV25-1, the J call TRBJ1-2; 7 bases map to TRBD1. V dropped 4 bases and J dropped 3; count of bases not matched to a gene: 17. The CDR3 is made up of 18 amino acids. The germline CDR1 and CDR2 sequences are MGHDK and SYGVNS. The CDR3, as DNA: TGTGCCAGCAGTGGCTCGGATATGGGACAGATCATCTACTATGGCTACACCTTC. Translated, it gives CASSGSDMGQIIYYGYTF.

The J gene is TRBJ1-3, the V gene TRBV15; perhaps TRBD1 as D (6 bases). CDR3 length: 16 amino acids. Germline CDR1 LNHNV, CDR2 YYDKDF (reference sequence). V was clipped by 0 bases and J by 2 bases, with 11 bases between them. The CDR3 spells CATSRDRGFPGNTIYF. The CDR3 region has the DNA TGTGCCACCAGCAGAGACAGGGGATTCCCTGGAAACACCATATATTTT.

V usage is TRBV30 and J usage is TRBJ1-6; D gene uncertain. The CDR3 is 15 residues long. In germline, CDR1 is GTSNPN, CDR2 SVGIG (reference sequence). Trimming left V 2 bases short and J 7 bases short, with 15 bases between. Here the CDR3 DNA reads TGTGCCTGGAGTACTCAAGACATTAAGAATTCACCCCTCCACTTT. It yields the protein CAWSTQDIKNSPLHF.

The V gene is TRBV5-1, the J gene TRBJ2-5, with 15 bases identical to TRBD2. Germline assignment: CDR1 SGHRS and CDR2 YFSETQ. The CDR3 covers 20 residues. The V gene end was trimmed by 3 bases and the J gene end by 2 bases; junction bases not matched to a gene: 14. The CDR3, as DNA: TGCGCCAGCAGCTCAGTTCCCGGACTAGCGGGGGGGCCGGATCAAGAGACCCAGTACTTC. The encoded protein is CASSSVPGLAGGPDQETQYF.

This chain joins TRBV19 and TRBJ1-3; D is perhaps TRBD1 (6 bases). The germline gives CDR1 LNHDA, CDR2 SQIVND (reference sequence). The CDR3 sequence is 16 residues long. Trimming cost V 2 bases and J 0 bases, with 11 bases left between them. In DNA, the CDR3 is TGTGCCAGTAGTATACCTGGACAGTTCTCTGGAAACACCATATATTTT. Protein: CASSIPGQFSGNTIYF.

The rearrangement uses TRBV18 and TRBJ2-6, with TRBD1 as a possible D gene (6 bases). From germline, CDR1 is KGHSH and CDR2 LQKENI. Trimming pared 3 bases from V and 3 bases from J, leaving 9 bases between. This CDR3 is built from 15 residues. CDR3 DNA: TGTGCCAGCTCACCCACAGGGAGTGGGGCCAACGTCCTGACTTTC. Translated, it gives CASSPTGSGANVLTF.

This clone has more than one count but fewer than ten. Other DNA sequences of this sample code for an identical CDR3. This chain joins TRBV9 and TRBJ1-3; a weak D match, TRBD1 (5 bases). The CDR3 has 15 residues. With 0 bases removed from V and 4 bases from J, the gap between germline ends came to 11 bases. From germline, CDR1 is SGDLS and CDR2 YYNGEE. The CDR3 sequence is CASSVATGVGNTIYF. CDR3 sequence (DNA): TGTGCCAGCAGCGTAGCTACGGGGGTGGGAAACACCATATATTTT.

V usage is TRBV5-6 and J usage is TRBJ2-3; 7 bases align to TRBD2. CDR1 is SGHDT, CDR2 YYEEEE, per germline. V dropped 0 bases and J dropped 0; count of bases not matched to a gene: 4. This CDR3 contains 16 residues. The CDR3 reads CASSLVPGGSTDTQYF. The CDR3 nucleotides are TGTGCCAGCAGCTTGGTCCCGGGGGGAAGCACAGATACGCAGTATTTT.

This chain joins TRBV29-1 and TRBJ2-1; the D gene is possibly TRBD1 (7 bases). Germline V gene data show CDR1 as SQVTM and CDR2 as ANQGSEA. Trimming left V 4 bases short and J 3 bases short, with 13 bases between. The CDR3 covers 14 residues. CDR3 coding DNA: TGCAGCGTTGGAGGGGGGACAGTCTACAATGAGCAGTTCTTC. Translation gives CSVGGGTVYNEQFF.

The chain couples TRBV18 to TRBJ1-2; no clear D gene. Trimming took 3 bases from V and 5 from J, leaving 7 bases between them. The CDR3 sequence is 12 residues long. Germline CDR1 reads KGHSH; CDR2 reads LQKENI. CDR3 in amino acids: CASSPDGYGYTF. The CDR3 coding sequence is TGTGCCAGCTCACCCGACGGGTATGGCTACACCTTC.

J is TRBJ1-2 and V is TRBV19, with 9 positions matching TRBD1. V shed 5 bases and J 8 bases; nucleotides not matched to a gene: 9. The germline gives CDR1 LNHDA, CDR2 SQIVND (reference sequence). The CDR3 covers 14 residues. CDR3 sequence: CASSSTGGVGGYTF. DNA of the CDR3: TGTGCCAGTAGTTCGACAGGGGGAGTTGGAGGCTACACCTTC.

The rearrangement joins TRBV7-9 to TRBJ2-7, with 11 bases aligning to TRBD2. V shed 5 bases, J shed 2 bases, and the junction held 5 bases outside the gene matches. The CDR3 runs to 15 residues. Germline assignment: CDR1 SEHNR and CDR2 FQNEAQ (reference sequence). The CDR3 sequence is CASSPGLAGPYEQYF. In nucleotides, the CDR3 is TGTGCCAGCAGCCCCGGACTAGCGGGCCCCTACGAGCAGTACTTC.

This chain links TRBV28 with TRBJ1-5, with D possibly being TRBD1 (6 bases). CDR1 MDHEN and CDR2 SYDVKM come from the germline V gene. V was shortened by 3 bases and J by 5 bases, with 14 bases between the two germline ends. The CDR3 extends over 15 amino acids. The chain's CDR3 is CASSLITGRDQPQHF. Here the CDR3 DNA reads TGTGCCAGCAGTTTGATCACAGGGAGAGATCAGCCCCAGCATTTT.

CDR3 in DNA: TGTGCCAGCAGCCAAGGGCGACTCAACTATGGCTACACCTTC. Protein product: CASSQGRLNYGYTF. The rearrangement uses TRBV3-1 (or the pseudogene TRBV3-2) and TRBJ1-2; D is unclear. Germline values: CDR1 LGHDT, CDR2 YNNKEL (reference sequence). CDR3 size: 14 residues. Trimming left V 1 base short and J 2 bases short, with 8 bases between.

This chain uses TRBV18 with TRBJ1-4; possible D gene TRBD1, 5 bases. Germline values: CDR1 KGHSH, CDR2 LQKENI. This CDR3 is built from 14 residues. Trimming pared 5 bases from V and 10 bases from J, leaving 17 bases between. The CDR3, as DNA: TGTGCCAGCTCATCAGATTCGGGGGGAGGAAAACTGTTTTTT. Protein: CASSSDSGGGKLFF.

The gene calls are TRBV5-7 and TRBJ2-7, with D unclear. TRBV5-7 belongs to the ORF category, with a function that is uncertain. This CDR3 region has 15 residues. Trimming stripped 1 base from V and 2 bases from J, with 13 bases between. CDR3 DNA: TGTGCCAGCAGCTTGTTACGGTGCCTGACCTACGAGCAGTACTTC. The encoded protein is CASSLLRCLTYEQYF.

This clone was observed a handful of times. The V gene is TRBV27, the J gene TRBJ1-6, with 8 bases that match TRBD1. The CDR3 has 15 amino acids. The V segment lost 6 bases and the J segment 7 bases; nucleotides outside the gene matches: 8. Germline assignment: CDR1 MNHEY and CDR2 SMNVEV (reference sequence). Here the CDR3 reads CASSWKDRVNSPLHF. Here the CDR3 DNA reads TGTGCCAGCAGCTGGAAGGACAGGGTGAATTCACCCCTCCACTTT.

J is TRBJ1-5 and V is TRBV5-8, with D possibly TRBD1 on 6 matching bases. V dropped 4 bases and J dropped 3 bases, with 26 bases sitting between them. The CDR3 length is 19 residues. Germline V lookup: CDR1 SGHTS, CDR2 YDEGEE. CDR3 coding DNA: TGTGCCAGCAGCGCCCTAGGGGTCGAGACAGGACGGGACAATCAGCCCCAGCATTTT. Translation gives CASSALGVETGRDNQPQHF.

V is TRBV3-1 (or the pseudogene TRBV3-2) and J is TRBJ2-2; no definite D call. The CDR3 sequence is 19 residues long. Between the trimmed V and J ends, which lost 4 bases and 0 bases, there was a span of 21 bases. The germline V gene encodes CDR1 LGHDT and CDR2 YNNKEL (reference sequence). CDR3 in amino acids: CASSLLPPKPFANTGELFF. Here the CDR3 DNA reads TGTGCCAGCAGCCTTCTTCCGCCCAAGCCGTTCGCGAACACCGGGGAGCTGTTTTTT.

This chain connects TRBV13 to TRBJ2-2; 9 bases match TRBD2. Germline loops: CDR1 PRHDT, CDR2 FYEKMQ (reference sequence). After removal of 5 bases from V and 5 bases from J, the junction contained 6 bases not matched to a gene. The CDR3 length is 15 residues. The CDR3 reads CASSNPSGETGELFF. Written as DNA, the CDR3 is TGTGCCAGCAGCAACCCTAGCGGGGAAACCGGGGAGCTGTTTTTT.